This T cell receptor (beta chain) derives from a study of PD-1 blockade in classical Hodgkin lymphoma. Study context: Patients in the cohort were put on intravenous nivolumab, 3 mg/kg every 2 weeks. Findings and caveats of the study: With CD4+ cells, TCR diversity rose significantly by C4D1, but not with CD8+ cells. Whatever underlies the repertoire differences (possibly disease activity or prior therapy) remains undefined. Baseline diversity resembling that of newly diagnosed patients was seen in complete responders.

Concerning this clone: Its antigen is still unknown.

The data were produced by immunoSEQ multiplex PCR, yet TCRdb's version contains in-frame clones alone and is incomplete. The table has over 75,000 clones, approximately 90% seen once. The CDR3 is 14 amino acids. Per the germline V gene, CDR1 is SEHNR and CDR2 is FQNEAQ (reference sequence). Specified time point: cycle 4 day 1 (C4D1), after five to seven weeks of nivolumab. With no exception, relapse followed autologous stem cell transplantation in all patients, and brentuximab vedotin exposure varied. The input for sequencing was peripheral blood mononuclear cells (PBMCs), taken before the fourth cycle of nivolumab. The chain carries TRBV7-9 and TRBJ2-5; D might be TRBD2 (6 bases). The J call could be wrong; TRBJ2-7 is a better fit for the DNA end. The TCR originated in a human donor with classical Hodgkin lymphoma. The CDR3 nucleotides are TGTGCCAGCATCGACTCGGGACTCGTCTACGAGCAGTACTTC. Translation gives CASIDSGLVYEQYF.